A single TCR beta chain is shown here with its context. In the authors' methods: Estimates of nucleated cell counts were drawn from the amplification of reference gene primers. Generated by immunoSEQ multiplex PCR, the TCRdb table keeps only in-frame clones and is missing some. Clone size and the V and J calls come from that table; the DNA yielded D and trimming. This repertoire shows roughly 170,000 clones, approximately 87% found once; its top ten account for around 20%. The data were taken from a study of blood T cell repertoires in COVID-19. Turning to the study itself: Samples came from the United States, Italy and Spain, spanning acute and convalescent COVID-19. Sources were T cells, B-cell-depleted T cells, or PBMCs; the material itself was cDNA or gDNA.

V was pared by 4 bases and J by 4 bases, with 17 bases between. This CDR3 has 16 residues. Germline V CDR1 and CDR2: LNHDA, SQIVND (reference sequence). This TCR came from a man between 65 and 79 years old with active or convalescent COVID-19. Material: peripheral blood. V usage is TRBV19 and J usage is TRBJ1-3; a weak D match, TRBD1 (6 bases). The CDR3 protein is CASSTRPGGRGNTIYF. DNA for the CDR3: TGTGCCAGTAGTACCCGACCGGGGGGGCGCGGAAACACCATATATTTT.